This T cell receptor (beta chain) derives from a study of cytomegalovirus exposure and HLA in healthy donors (dated by TCRdb to the late 2010s). For the wider study: An earlier analysis of around 600 of the donors reported approximately 290 Gb of sequence data and 117 million unique TCR beta sequences from about 180 million T cells. A later analysis re-analyzed previously published TCR beta repertoires from several hundred donors and added high-resolution HLA genotyping to study TCR occurrence patterns. In an earlier analysis of roughly 580 of the donors, high-throughput TCR beta sequencing was used to judge whether each TCR beta V gene segment behaved as functional or pseudogenic. Both class I and class II loci were covered by HLA typing, at four-digit resolution. The aim of the study was to test whether cataloging public T cell receptors could identify signatures of past pathogen exposure. Every repertoire in the discovery cohort had been generated on one and the same sequencing platform. In addition to the first cohort of 666 subjects, a separate validation cohort of around 110 different subjects was used. The number of donors typed differed by locus, with roughly 629-640 for A, B, C, DRB1 and DQB1, approximately 500 for DQA1, some 570 for DPA1, and approximately 470 for DPB1. Several DR-DQ haplotypes were treated as single units for association and clustering because of strong linkage in the cohort. Among a few hundred genotyped donors of the cohort, an average of roughly 240,000 unique TCR beta nucleotide sequences were sequenced per donor, roughly 18% of them non-productive. High-throughput TCR immunosequencing, statistical association of individual TCRs with disease status, and machine learning were combined to predict cytomegalovirus infection status. Donor age, sex, ethnicity and CMV serostatus were collected together with the repertoire data. The later analysis used no new phenotypic data to find candidate immune exposures, relying instead on TCR beta sequences and their occurrence across donors. An early release that covered some 640 HLA-typed donors contained approximately 300 gigabases of sequencing data and some 87 million unique TCR sequences. Among the roughly 400 genotyped donors, more than 70% belonged to the genetic ancestry cluster associated with self-reported Caucasian donors. A later genetic analysis took genome-wide SNP genotypes for 398 of the 666 donors and used that subset as a discovery cohort. The study used immunosequencing to profile the T cell repertoires of approximately 640 subjects and linked those repertoires to cytomegalovirus serostatus. What the research found in general, with its limitations: Correlated functional status among segregating V segments might be attributable to linkage disequilibrium, but an unknown experimental factor could not be ruled out. In a later analysis, the rate of TCR association differed among HLA loci, with DRB1 alleles having the most associated TCRs and HLA-C alleles having the fewest. While some public TCRs were present in many individuals, most TCR sequences turned up only very rarely across donors. When HLA alleles, especially DR and DQ, strongly co-occurred, attributing TCR associations to individual alleles was difficult. In this cohort, only TCR beta chains were sequenced, and detectable features were limited by the absence of alpha or paired-chain data. According to a later genetic analysis, donors in an Asian-associated ancestry cluster had fewer N-insertions in productive TCRs than the approximately 650-donor mean. In an earlier analysis of some 540 of the donors, most TCR beta V segments appeared in productive rearrangements about 87% or about 30% of the time, broadly matching IMGT annotations. In a later analysis, around 17,000 TCR beta sequences were associated with specific HLA alleles at a false discovery rate of 0.05. Some IMGT-functional V segments, including TRBV6-2 and TRBV6-3, could not be told apart with the 87-base-pair reads, so those segments were excluded. In both the original and validation cohorts, the classifier was reported to diagnose cytomegalovirus status with high specificity and sensitivity. A later analysis reported that several top co-occurrence clusters appeared linked to parvovirus B19, influenza, CMV and Epstein-Barr virus. According to a later analysis, most CMV-associated TCR beta chains appeared to be HLA-restricted, and the HLA associations seemed to be driven largely by CMV exposure. V-gene and J-gene trimming of TCR beta chains was associated with a missense DCLRE1C variant in a later genetic analysis, and the association was replicated in an independent cohort. The study listed 150 to 200 TCR beta chains as associated with cytomegalovirus. The presence/absence analyses assumed that sequencing depth was roughly uniform across donors, and that assumption may not be true. In a later analysis, HLA-associated TCR beta chains were found to be more clonally expanded and to have lower generation probabilities than equally common non-associated chains. Three of the identified cytomegalovirus-associated TCR beta chains were confirmed in vitro to be specific for cytomegalovirus antigens. A further reported finding was that TCR beta sequences accurately predicted the HLA-A and HLA-B alleles for most subjects in the first cohort. Because some donors lacked HLA typing at each locus, the association tests relied only on the typed subset. Because counts were too low, roughly 18 rarely observed V segments, including chromosome 9 orphons, were left out of the earlier analysis of 500 to 750 of the donors. A cluster of highly shared sequence variants was judged likely to represent a technical artifact of the sequencing pipeline. According to the authors, the approach could potentially be generalized to other disease states and immunological phenotypes. CMV serostatus was the only immune exposure information available for the cohort.

The receptor library was made with the immunoSEQ multiplex PCR assay. The multiplex PCR relied on a mix of 60 forward primers for TCR Vbeta segments and 13 reverse primers for TCR Jbeta segments. The CDR3 region of rearranged TCR beta genes was amplified from genomic DNA with a multiplex PCR assay. The Illumina HiSeq System was used to sequence the amplified TCR beta libraries as 87-base-pair reads. The published analysis was carried out like this. A later analysis counted 75 million to 100 million unique TCR beta chains across the approximately 700 repertoires, and around 9.9 million of these chains were shared by at least two donors. Raw reads were error-corrected and collapsed into unique sequences by a nearest-neighbor algorithm in which closely related sequences were merged to remove PCR and sequencing errors. Alignment of CDR3 sequences to IMGT reference sequences was used to assign V, D and J gene segments. Each retained sequence needed at least a six-nucleotide match to both a V gene segment and a J gene segment. A rearrangement was called productive if the CDR3 had no stop codons and remained in frame with V and J, and every other rearrangement was called non-productive. Following IMGT convention, CDR3 was defined as the stretch from the second conserved V-encoded cysteine to the conserved J-encoded phenylalanine. Sequences without an unambiguous match to a single V gene segment were excluded from the earlier analysis of almost 600 of the donors. An earlier analysis of some 500 of the donors classified V segments as functional when productive rearrangements were above 56.7% and as segregating when the standard deviation between donors was above 5%. To diagnose cytomegalovirus status from the catalog of TCR beta chain sequences, a statistical classification framework was built. V and J gene assignment, in a later analysis, came from comparing TCR nucleotide sequences with IMGT/GENE-DB human TR gene sequences. A later analysis assigned CDR3 sequences and most-parsimonious VDJ recombination scenarios with the TCRdist pipeline. A later analysis defined each TCR beta chain by its CDR3 amino acid sequence plus V-gene family, and excluded reads lacking a unique V-gene family. A later analysis removed several hundred highly shared, low-generation-probability nucleotide sequences to deal with suspected cross-contamination and a sequencing artifact. A later analysis calculated a clonal expansion index for each public chain from normalized within-repertoire ranks of inferred template counts. Generation probabilities in a later analysis came from a VDJ recombination model fitted to out-of-frame rearrangements, and those results were checked against IGoR. Hypergeometric tests were used in a later analysis to score TCR-TCR, TCR-HLA and TCR-CMV co-occurrence, with a repertoire-size bias correction applied to the TCR pairs. In a later analysis, false discovery rates were estimated by permuting HLA or CMV assignments 20 times. In a later analysis, co-occurring TCRs were grouped using DBSCAN, and TCRdist sequence similarity was added for clustering within HLA-allele-positive subsets. For co-occurrence clustering, repertoires with fewer than 30,000 or more than 120,000 public chains were excluded, along with five repertoires with anomalous nucleotide sharing. TCRdb limited this immuneACCESS table to in-frame rearrangements with V and J called. A share of clones is missing; checked studies link under half to unresolved V genes, and the rest is unexplained. The V and J calls and clone size come from that table; D and trimming were worked out from the DNA. The sample profile shows roughly 74,000 clones; 78% of them were found once. The ten largest clones add up to 1.6% of the sample.

In total, 500 to 700 healthy bone marrow donors made up the cohort. Cohort members were all nominally healthy when sampled, although unrecorded immune exposures were likely present. The donor was CMV seronegative and belonged to the group of 352 seronegative cohort members. Every donor gave a peripheral blood sample, and the peripheral blood mononuclear cells from that sample were used for TCR beta sequencing. The Qiagen DNeasy Blood Extraction Kit was used to extract genomic DNA from the blood cell samples. Via the germline V gene, CDR1 is SGHRS and CDR2 YFSETQ. The CDR3 covers 14 residues, taking in both the cysteine and the phenylalanine. Of the read, only the CDR3 DNA is kept; its 42 bases are in frame from base 1. Unmatched junction bases come to 6, with V trimmed by 3 bases and J by 3 bases. For this clone: This receptor's antigen is unknown. No base quality information exists; no much larger clone differs at one position.

Sequencing was carried out using PBMCs. This TCR was sampled from a man aged 35 to 55 in good health and CMV-seronegative. The V gene is TRBV5-1 and the J gene is TRBJ2-7; the central 7 bases match TRBD1. The nucleotide sequence is given as TGCGCCAGCAGCTCAGGGACAGCCATCTACGAGCAGTACTTC. Translated, this is CASSSGTAIYEQYF.